The subject of this entry is one TCR beta chain. Profiled with immunoSEQ multiplex PCR; TCRdb holds only in-frame clones, not every one. Among under 150,000 clones listed, 84% were seen once. Trimming removed 4 bases at V and 0 bases at J, with 19 bases between. The CDR3 sequence is 17 residues long. Germline assignment: CDR1 SGHNT and CDR2 YYREEE (reference sequence). These data originate in a study of blood T cell repertoires in COVID-19. The sample was PBMCs or T cells enriched from blood (not recorded which). The receptor was isolated from a woman in her 50s who had been exposed to COVID-19. The chain recombines TRBV5-4 with TRBJ1-1; a weak D match, TRBD1 (5 bases). In nucleotides, the CDR3 is TGTGCCAGCAGCCGCCCAGAGTTTCAGGGTTTGAACACTGAAGCTTTCTTT. This codes for CASSRPEFQGLNTEAFF.